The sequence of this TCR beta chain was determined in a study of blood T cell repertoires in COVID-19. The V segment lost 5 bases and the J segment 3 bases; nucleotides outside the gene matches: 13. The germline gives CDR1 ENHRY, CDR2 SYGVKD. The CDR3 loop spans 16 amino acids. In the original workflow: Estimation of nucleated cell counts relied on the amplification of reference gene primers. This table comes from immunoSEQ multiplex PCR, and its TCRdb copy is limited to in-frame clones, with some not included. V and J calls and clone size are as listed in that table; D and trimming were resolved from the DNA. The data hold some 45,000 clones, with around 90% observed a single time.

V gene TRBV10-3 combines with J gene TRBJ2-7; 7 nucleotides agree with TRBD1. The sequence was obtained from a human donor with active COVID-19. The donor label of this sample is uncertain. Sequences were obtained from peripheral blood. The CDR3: CAISKTGRPSNYEQYF. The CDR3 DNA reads TGTGCCATCAGTAAGACAGGGCGGCCCTCAAACTACGAGCAGTACTTC.